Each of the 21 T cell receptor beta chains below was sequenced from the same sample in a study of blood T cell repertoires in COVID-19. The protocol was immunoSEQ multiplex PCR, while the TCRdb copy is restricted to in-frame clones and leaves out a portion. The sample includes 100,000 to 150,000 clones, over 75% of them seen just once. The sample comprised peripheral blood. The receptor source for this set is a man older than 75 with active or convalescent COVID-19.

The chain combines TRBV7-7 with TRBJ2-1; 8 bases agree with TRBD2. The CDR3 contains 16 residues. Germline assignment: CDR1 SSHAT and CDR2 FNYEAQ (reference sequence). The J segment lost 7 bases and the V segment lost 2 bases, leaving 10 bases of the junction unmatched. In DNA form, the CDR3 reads TGTGCCAGCAGCTTAAGCGTCAGGGCGGGAGGAAATGAGCAGTTCTTC. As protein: CASSLSVRAGGNEQFF.

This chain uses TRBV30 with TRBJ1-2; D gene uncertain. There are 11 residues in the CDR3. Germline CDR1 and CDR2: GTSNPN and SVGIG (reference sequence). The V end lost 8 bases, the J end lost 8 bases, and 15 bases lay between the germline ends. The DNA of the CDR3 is TGTGCCGGGCCATCTCATCGGGGCTACACCTTC. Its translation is CAGPSHRGYTF.

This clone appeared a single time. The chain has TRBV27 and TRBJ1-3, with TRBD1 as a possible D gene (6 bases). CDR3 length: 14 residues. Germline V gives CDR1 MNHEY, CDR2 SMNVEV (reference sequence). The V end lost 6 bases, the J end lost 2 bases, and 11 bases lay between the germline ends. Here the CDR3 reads CASRQQGAGNTIYF. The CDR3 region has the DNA TGTGCCAGCAGGCAACAGGGCGCTGGAAACACCATATATTTT.

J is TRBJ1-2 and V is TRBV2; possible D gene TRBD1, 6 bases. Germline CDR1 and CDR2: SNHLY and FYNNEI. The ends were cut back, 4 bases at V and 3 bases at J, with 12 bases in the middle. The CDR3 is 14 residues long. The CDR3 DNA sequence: TGTGCCAGCAGTGGGACAGCGAGCTACTATGGCTACACCTTC. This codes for CASSGTASYYGYTF.

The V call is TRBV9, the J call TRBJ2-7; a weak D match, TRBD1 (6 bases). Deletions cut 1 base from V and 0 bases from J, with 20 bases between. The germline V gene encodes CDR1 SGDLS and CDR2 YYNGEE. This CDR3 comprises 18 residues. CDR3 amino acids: CASSVYPQPGHSSYEQYF. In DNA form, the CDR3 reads TGTGCCAGCAGCGTATACCCCCAACCGGGACACTCCTCCTACGAGCAGTACTTC.

The CDR3 region is CASSLSGYGYTF. The CDR3 DNA sequence: TGTGCCAGCAGTTTGTCCGGCTATGGCTACACCTTC. The rearrangement uses TRBV27 and TRBJ1-2; D uncertain. In germline, CDR1 is MNHEY, CDR2 SMNVEV (reference sequence). The CDR3 has 12 amino acids. Between the trimmed V and J ends, which lost 3 bases and 4 bases, there was a span of 6 bases.

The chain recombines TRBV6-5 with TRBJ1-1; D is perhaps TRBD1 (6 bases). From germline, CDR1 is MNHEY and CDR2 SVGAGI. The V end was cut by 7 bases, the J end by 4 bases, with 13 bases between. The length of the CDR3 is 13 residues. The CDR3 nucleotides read TGTGCCAGCAACACAGGGAAGGGCACTGAAGCTTTCTTT. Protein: CASNTGKGTEAFF.

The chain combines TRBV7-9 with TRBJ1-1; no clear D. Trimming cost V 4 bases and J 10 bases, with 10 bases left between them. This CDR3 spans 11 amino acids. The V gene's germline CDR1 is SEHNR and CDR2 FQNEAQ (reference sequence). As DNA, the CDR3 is TGTGCCAGCAGCTCGAGCCCCCCAGCTTTCTTT. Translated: CASSSSPPAFF.

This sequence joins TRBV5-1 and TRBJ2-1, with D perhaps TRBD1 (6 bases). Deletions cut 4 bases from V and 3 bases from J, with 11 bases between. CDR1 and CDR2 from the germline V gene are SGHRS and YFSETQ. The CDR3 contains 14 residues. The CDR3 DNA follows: TGCGCCAGCAGCCTGATGACAGGCTACAATGAGCAGTTCTTC. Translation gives CASSLMTGYNEQFF.

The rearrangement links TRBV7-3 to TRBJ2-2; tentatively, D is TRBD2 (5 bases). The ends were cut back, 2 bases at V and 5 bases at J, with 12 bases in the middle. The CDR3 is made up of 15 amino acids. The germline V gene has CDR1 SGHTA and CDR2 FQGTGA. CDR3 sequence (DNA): TGTGCCAGCAGCTTAGAGGGCCGCCATACCGGGGAGCTGTTTTTT. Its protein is CASSLEGRHTGELFF.

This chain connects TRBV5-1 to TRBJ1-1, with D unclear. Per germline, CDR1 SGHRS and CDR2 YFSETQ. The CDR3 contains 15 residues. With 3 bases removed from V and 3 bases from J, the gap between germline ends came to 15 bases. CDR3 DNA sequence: TGCGCCAGCAGCTGGTGGTCGGGAGGGCACACTGAAGCTTTCTTT. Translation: CASSWWSGGHTEAFF.

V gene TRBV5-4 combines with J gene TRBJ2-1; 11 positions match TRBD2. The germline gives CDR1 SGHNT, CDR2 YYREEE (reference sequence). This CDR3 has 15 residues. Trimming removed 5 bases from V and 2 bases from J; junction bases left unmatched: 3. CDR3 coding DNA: TGTGCCAGCAGTTCACTAGCGGGAGCCTACAATGAGCAGTTCTTC. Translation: CASSSLAGAYNEQFF.

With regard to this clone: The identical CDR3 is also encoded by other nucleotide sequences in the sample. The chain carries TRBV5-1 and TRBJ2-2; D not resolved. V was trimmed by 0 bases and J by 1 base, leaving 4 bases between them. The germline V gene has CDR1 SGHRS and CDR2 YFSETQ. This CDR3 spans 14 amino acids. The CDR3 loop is CASSLGQNTGELFF. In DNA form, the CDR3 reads TGCGCCAGCAGCTTGGGACAGAACACCGGGGAGCTGTTTTTT.

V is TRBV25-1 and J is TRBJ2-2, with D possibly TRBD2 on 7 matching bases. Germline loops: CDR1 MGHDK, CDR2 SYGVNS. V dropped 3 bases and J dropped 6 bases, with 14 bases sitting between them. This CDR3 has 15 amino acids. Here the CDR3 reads CASSDGGLMSGELFF. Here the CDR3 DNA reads TGTGCCAGCAGTGACGGGGGGCTTATGTCCGGGGAGCTGTTTTTT.

DNA for the CDR3: TGTGCCAGTAGTATCGGTCAGGGAAACAATGAGCAGTTCTTC. Its translation: CASSIGQGNNEQFF. The rearrangement joins TRBV19 to TRBJ2-1; possibly TRBD1 for D (5 bases). Trimming took 3 bases from V and 5 from J, leaving 11 bases between them. The CDR3 consists of 14 residues. Per germline, CDR1 LNHDA and CDR2 SQIVND (reference sequence).

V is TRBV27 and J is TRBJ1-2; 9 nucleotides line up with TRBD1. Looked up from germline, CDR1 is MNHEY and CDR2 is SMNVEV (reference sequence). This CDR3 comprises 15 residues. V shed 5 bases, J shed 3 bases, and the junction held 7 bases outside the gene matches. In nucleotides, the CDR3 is TGTGCCAGCAGTCCCGGGACAGGGAGGTACTATGGCTACACCTTC. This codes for CASSPGTGRYYGYTF.

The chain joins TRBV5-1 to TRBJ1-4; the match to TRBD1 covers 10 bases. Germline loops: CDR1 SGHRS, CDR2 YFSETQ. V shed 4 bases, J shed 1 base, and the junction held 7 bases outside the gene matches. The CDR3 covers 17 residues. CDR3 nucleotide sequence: TGCGCCAGCAGCCTGGGACAGGGGAGGGGAACTAATGAAAAACTGTTTTTT. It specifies CASSLGQGRGTNEKLFF.

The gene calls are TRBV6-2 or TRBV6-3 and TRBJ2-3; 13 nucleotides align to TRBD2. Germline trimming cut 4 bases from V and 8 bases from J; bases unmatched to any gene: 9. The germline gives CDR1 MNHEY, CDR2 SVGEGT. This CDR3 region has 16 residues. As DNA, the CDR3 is TGTGCCAGCAGTTCAGACGGACTAGCGGGAGTTCTTACGCAGTATTTT. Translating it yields CASSSDGLAGVLTQYF.

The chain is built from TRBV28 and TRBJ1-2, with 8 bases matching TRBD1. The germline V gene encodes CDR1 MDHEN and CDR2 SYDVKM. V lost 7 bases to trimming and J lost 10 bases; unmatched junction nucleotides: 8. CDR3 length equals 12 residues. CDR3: CASNDRDRSYTF. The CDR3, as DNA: TGTGCCAGCAACGACCGGGACAGGTCCTACACCTTC.

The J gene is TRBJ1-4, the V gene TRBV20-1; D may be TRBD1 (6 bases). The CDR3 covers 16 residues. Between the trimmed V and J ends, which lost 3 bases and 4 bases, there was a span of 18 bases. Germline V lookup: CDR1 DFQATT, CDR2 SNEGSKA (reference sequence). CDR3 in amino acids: CSASLGTQGGNEKLFF. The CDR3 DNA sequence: TGCAGTGCTAGTTTGGGGACACAGGGCGGTAATGAAAAACTGTTTTTT.

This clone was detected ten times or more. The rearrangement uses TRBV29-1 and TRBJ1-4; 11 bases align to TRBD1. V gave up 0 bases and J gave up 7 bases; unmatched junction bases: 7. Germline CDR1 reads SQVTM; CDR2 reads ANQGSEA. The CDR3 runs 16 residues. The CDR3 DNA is TGCAGCGTTGAAGAGGGACAGGGGGTGTTCGGTGAAAAACTGTTTTTT. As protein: CSVEEGQGVFGEKLFF.